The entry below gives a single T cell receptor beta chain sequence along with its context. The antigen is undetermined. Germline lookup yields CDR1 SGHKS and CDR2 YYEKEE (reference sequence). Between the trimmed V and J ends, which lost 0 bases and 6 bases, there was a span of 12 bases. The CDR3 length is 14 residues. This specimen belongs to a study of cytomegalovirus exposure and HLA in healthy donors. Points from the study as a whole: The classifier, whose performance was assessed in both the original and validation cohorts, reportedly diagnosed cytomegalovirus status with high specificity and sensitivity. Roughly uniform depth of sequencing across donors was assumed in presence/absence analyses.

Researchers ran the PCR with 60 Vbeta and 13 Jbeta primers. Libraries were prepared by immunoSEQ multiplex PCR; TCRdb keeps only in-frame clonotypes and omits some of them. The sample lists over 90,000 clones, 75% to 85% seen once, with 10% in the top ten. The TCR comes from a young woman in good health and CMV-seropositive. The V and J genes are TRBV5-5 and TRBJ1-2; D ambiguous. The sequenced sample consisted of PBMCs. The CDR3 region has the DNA TGTGCCAGCAGCTTGGGTTCCAGATCAGATGGCTACACCTTC. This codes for CASSLGSRSDGYTF.